This T cell receptor (beta chain) originates from a study of cytomegalovirus exposure and HLA in healthy donors. Study-wide results and limits: The authors considered a cluster of highly shared sequence variants likely to be a sequencing artifact. There were 164 TCR beta chains listed as cytomegalovirus-associated. TCR beta V segments were, for the most part, productive about 87% or about 30% of the time in an earlier analysis.

The CDR3 has 16 amino acids. Germline V CDR1 and CDR2: MNHNY, SVGAGI (reference sequence). The V gene end was trimmed by 0 bases and the J gene end by 3 bases; junction bases not matched to a gene: 5. Primers: 60 Vbeta forward and 13 Jbeta reverse. As processed by the authors: About 80 million unique TCR beta chains, around 10 million of them shared, were counted by a later analysis. The table came from immunoSEQ multiplex PCR; TCRdb's copy has only in-frame clones and leaves some out. That table supplies the V and J calls and clone size; D and trimming were determined from the DNA. The sample table sets out around 130,000 clones. A note on this clone: Its cognate antigen is unknown.

The V gene is TRBV6-6, the J gene TRBJ1-3; 7 bases agree with TRBD1. What was sequenced was PBMCs. The sequence derives from a woman aged 55 to 70 in good health and CMV-seronegative. CDR3 DNA: TGTGCCAGCAGTTACTCGACAGGGTTAGATGGAAACACCATATATTTT. It yields the protein CASSYSTGLDGNTIYF.